These T cell receptor beta chains were read from a single sample in a study of blood T cell repertoires in COVID-19. Profiling relied on immunoSEQ multiplex PCR, and the TCRdb table lists in-frame clones only, not all of them. This table holds about 74,000 clones, over 75% found once. Sample: peripheral blood. The receptor set was obtained from a man in his 70s with active or convalescent COVID-19. CDR3s include the opening cysteine and the closing phenylalanine or tryptophan. A D gene is named only where the DNA matches it firmly. Rows may omit the clone size; those that give it use once, few, many or a size class.

>-|TRBJ2-5|TRBD1|TRBV30
TGTGCCTGGGGACAGGGGGCGCACGAGACCCAGTACTTC
CAWGQGAHETQYF
>once|TRBJ2-7|TRBD2|TRBV6-6
TGTGCCAGCAGTTACGCTAGCGGTACCTACGAGCAGTACTTC
CASSYASGTYEQYF
>-|TRBJ1-4|TRBD1|TRBV7-2
TGTGCCAGCAGCTTAGCGCCAGGGGGCTACGAAAAACTGTTTTTT
CASSLAPGGYEKLFF
>-|TRBJ2-1|-|TRBV7-2
TGTGCCAGTCTCAGGACAGAGACCTACAATGAGCAGTTCTTC
CASLRTETYNEQFF
>-|TRBJ1-1|-|TRBV28
TGTGCCAGCAGTTTGGTCCCCGTAAGGCAGGTCGTCCCCCCTGAAGCTTTCTTT
CASSLVPVRQVVPPEAFF
>-|TRBJ1-6|TRBD1|TRBV6-5
TGTGCCAGCAGTACCGGGACAGGGTATAATTCACCCCTCCACTTT
CASSTGTGYNSPLHF
>-|TRBJ1-4|TRBD1|TRBV15
TGTGCCACCAGCAGAGGTGGGACAGGGGATGAAAAACTGTTTTTT
CATSRGGTGDEKLFF
>-|TRBJ1-2|TRBD1|TRBV2
TGTGCCAGCAGTGAGGGACAGGGGAACTATGGCTACACCTTC
CASSEGQGNYGYTF
>-|TRBJ2-7|-|TRBV12-3/TRBV12-4
TGTGCCAGCAGGCGCGACAGCTACGAGCAGTACTTC
CASRRDSYEQYF
>-|TRBJ2-2|TRBD2|TRBV5-1
TGCGCCAGCAGCTTGGAAGCGCGGGGGGACACCGGGGAGCTGTTTTTT
CASSLEARGDTGELFF
>few|TRBJ2-2|TRBD2|TRBV4-2
TGTGCCAGCAGCCAAGACTCACTAGCGGGAGTGCCCACCGGGGAGCTGTTTTTT
CASSQDSLAGVPTGELFF
>-|TRBJ1-2|-|TRBV28
TGTGCCAGCAGTTTACAGGCTGGGCTCTATGGCTACACCTTC
CASSLQAGLYGYTF
>-|TRBJ2-4|-|TRBV4-1
TGCGCCAGCAGCCAAGTGAGGGCGTCCAACATTCAGTACTTC
CASSQVRASNIQYF
>-|TRBJ2-2|TRBD1|TRBV7-8
TGTGCCAGCAGACCCGGACAGGTTAACACCGGGGAGCTGTTTTTT
CASRPGQVNTGELFF
>-|TRBJ1-5|TRBD1|TRBV18
TGTGCCAGCTCACCACGGGGACAGGGGGCAGGCAATCAGCCCCAGCATTTT
CASSPRGQGAGNQPQHF
>-|TRBJ1-2|TRBD1|TRBV7-2
TGTGCCAGCAGCTTAGTAGGGACAGGGGTCGATGGCTACACCTTC
CASSLVGTGVDGYTF
>many|TRBJ1-2|-|TRBV10-3
TGTGCCATCAGTGCCCTACCCAGGGAAGGCTACACCTTC
CAISALPREGYTF
>-|TRBJ1-3|-|TRBV5-1
TGCGCCAGCAGCTTGGAACCCTATGGTCGGACCATATATTTT
CASSLEPYGRTIYF
>-|TRBJ2-1|TRBD2|TRBV19
TGTGCCAGTAGATCCGAATTAGCGGGGGGGCTCAATGAGCAGTTCTTC
CASRSELAGGLNEQFF
>-|TRBJ1-5|-|TRBV7-8
TGTGCCAGCAGCTCTAGGAGGGGTCTAATCGGGCCCCAGCATTTT
CASSSRRGLIGPQHF
>-|TRBJ2-5|TRBD2|TRBV3-1/TRBV3-2
TGTGCCAGCAGCACGACTAGCGGGCAAGAGACCCAGTACTTC
CASSTTSGQETQYF
>-|TRBJ2-2|TRBD1|TRBV5-1
TGCGCCAGCAGCTTTCGGCCAGGGGGAAACACCGGGGAGCTGTTTTTT
CASSFRPGGNTGELFF
>-|TRBJ2-3|TRBD2|TRBV15
TGTGCCACCAGGGACCTGGGAAGGCTAGCGGGGCCAGCTAGCACAGATACGCAGTATTTT
CATRDLGRLAGPASTDTQYF
>-|TRBJ2-5|TRBD1|TRBV5-1
TGCGCCAGCAGCTTGGGGGCAGGGGGTGAGACCCAGTACTTC
CASSLGAGGETQYF
>-|TRBJ2-3|TRBD2|TRBV12-5
TGTGCTAGTGGTTTGCAGTTAGACGGACTAGCGTGTACGCAGTATTTT
CASGLQLDGLACTQYF
>-|TRBJ2-7|-|TRBV5-1
TGCGCCAGCAGCTTGGGACAGGCCACGCTGGTAACCTACGAGCAGTACTTC
CASSLGQATLVTYEQYF
>-|TRBJ1-2|TRBD1|TRBV7-8
TGTGCCAGCAGCCACGGACAGGAGGTGGGCTACACCTTC
CASSHGQEVGYTF